This T cell receptor (beta chain) is from a study of CD8 T cells in Susac syndrome. With regard to this clonotype: Antigen: not known.

The study's findings and limits: A relatively small number of individuals underwent TCR sequencing and HLA analysis.

Random hexamers were used to reverse transcribe roughly 0.5 to 1 ug of RNA. TCRdb re-analysed the immunoSEQ multiplex PCR reads in MiXCR, keeping a single row per CDR3 protein. Of roughly 150,000 distinct CDR3 sequences in the sample, approximately 94% were seen once. The CDR3 extends over 15 amino acids. Germline CDR1 reads SGDLS; CDR2 reads YYNGEE. The V gene end was trimmed by 3 bases and the J gene end by 7 bases; junction bases not matched to a gene: 9. The receptor was derived from a human donor with multiple sclerosis. The genes are TRBV9 and TRBJ2-2; 7 bases line up with TRBD2. The sample consisted of CD8+ T cells from PBMCs. The CDR3 spells CASSASGEWGGELFF. The CDR3 nucleotides are TGTGCCAGCAGCGCCAGCGGGGAATGGGGCGGGGAGCTGTTTTTT.